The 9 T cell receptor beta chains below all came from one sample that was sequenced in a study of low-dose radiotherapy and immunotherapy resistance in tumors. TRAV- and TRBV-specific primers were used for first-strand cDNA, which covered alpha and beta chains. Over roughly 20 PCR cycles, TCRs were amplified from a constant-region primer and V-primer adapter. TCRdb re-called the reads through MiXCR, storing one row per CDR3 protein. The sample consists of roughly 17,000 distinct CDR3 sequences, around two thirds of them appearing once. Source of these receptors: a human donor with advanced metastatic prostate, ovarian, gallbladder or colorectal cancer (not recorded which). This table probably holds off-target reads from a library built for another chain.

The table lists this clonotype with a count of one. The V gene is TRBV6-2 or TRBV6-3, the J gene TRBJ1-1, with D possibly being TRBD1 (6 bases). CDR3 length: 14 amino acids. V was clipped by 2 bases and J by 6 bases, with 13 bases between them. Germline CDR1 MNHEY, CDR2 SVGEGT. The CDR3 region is CASSYQGSVAEAFF. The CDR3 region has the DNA TGTGCCAGCAGTTACCAGGGGTCTGTGGCTGAAGCTTTCTTT.

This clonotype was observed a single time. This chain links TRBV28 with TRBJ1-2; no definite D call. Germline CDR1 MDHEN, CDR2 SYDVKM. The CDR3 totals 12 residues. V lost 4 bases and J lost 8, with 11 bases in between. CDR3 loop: CASSSSPVGYTF. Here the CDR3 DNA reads TGTGCCAGCAGTTCCTCCCCGGTAGGCTACACCTTC.

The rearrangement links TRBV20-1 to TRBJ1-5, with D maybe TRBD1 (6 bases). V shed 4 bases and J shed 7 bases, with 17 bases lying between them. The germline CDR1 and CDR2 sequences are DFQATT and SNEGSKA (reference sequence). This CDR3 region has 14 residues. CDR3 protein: CSATRQGHGQPQHF. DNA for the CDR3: TGCAGTGCTACCCGCCAGGGGCACGGGCAGCCCCAGCATTTT.

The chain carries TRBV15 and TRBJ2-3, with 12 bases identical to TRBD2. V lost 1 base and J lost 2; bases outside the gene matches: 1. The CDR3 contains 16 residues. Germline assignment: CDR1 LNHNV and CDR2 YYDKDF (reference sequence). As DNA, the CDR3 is TGTGCCACCAGCAGAGGACTAGCGGGGGACACAGATACGCAGTATTTT. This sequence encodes CATSRGLAGDTDTQYF.

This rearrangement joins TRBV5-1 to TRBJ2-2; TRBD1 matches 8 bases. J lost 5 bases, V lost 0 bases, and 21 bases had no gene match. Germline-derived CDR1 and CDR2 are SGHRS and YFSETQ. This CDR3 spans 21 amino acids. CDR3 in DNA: TGCGCCAGCAGCTTGGTAGGAGTCGACAGGGGTCCCACACGTGGGACCGGGGAGCTGTTTTTT. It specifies CASSLVGVDRGPTRGTGELFF.

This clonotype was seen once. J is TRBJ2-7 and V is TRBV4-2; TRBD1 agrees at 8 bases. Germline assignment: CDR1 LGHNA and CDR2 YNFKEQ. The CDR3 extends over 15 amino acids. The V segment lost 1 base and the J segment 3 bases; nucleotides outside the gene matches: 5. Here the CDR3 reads CASSQAQQGGYEQYF. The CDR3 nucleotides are TGTGCCAGCAGCCAAGCGCAACAGGGGGGCTACGAGCAGTACTTC.

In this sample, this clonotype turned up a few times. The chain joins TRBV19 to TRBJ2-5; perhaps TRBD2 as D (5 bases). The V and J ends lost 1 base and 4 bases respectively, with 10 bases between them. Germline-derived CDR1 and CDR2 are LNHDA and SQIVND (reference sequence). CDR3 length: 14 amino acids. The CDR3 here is CASSIGGVRETQYF. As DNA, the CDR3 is TGTGCCAGTAGTATAGGGGGAGTGAGAGAGACCCAGTACTTC.

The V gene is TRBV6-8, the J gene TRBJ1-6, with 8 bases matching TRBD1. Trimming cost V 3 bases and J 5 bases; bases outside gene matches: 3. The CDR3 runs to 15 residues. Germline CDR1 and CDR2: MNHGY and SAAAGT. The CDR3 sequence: CASSYTTGDNSPLHF. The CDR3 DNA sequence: TGTGCCAGCAGTTATACGACAGGGGATAATTCACCCCTCCACTTT.

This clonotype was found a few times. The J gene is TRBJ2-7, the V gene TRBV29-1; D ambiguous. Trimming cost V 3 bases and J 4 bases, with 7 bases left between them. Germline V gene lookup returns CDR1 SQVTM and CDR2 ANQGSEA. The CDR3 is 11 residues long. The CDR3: CSVEVRYEQYF. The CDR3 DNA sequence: TGCAGCGTTGAGGTCCGATACGAGCAGTACTTC.